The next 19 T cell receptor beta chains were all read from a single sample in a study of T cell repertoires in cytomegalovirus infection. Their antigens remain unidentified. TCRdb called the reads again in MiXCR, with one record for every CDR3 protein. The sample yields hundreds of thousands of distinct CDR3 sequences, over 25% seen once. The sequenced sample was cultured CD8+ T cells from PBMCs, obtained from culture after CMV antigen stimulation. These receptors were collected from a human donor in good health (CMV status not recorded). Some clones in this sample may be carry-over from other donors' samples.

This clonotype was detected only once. CDR3 bases: TGTGCCAGCAGCTTCACAGGGTTCGCTGAAGCTTTCTTT. Encoded protein: CASSFTGFAEAFF. The chain carries TRBV11-2 and TRBJ1-1; D is possibly TRBD1 (6 bases). Germline CDR1 is SGHAT and CDR2 is FQNNGV. V was shortened by 3 bases and J by 6 bases, with 11 bases between the two germline ends. The CDR3 runs 13 residues.

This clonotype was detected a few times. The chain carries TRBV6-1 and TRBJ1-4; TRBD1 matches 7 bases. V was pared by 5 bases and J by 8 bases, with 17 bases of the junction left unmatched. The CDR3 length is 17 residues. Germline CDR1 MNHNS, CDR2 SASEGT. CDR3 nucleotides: TGTGCCAGCAGTCCGCCCTTTACAGGGGATCGGGAAGAAAAACTGTTTTTT. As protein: CASSPPFTGDREEKLFF.

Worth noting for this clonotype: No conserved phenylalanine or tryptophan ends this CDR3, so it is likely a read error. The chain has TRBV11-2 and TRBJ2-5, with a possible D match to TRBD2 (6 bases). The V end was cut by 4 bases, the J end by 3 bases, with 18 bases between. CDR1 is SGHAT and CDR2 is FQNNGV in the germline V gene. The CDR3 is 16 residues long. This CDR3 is CASSSGRSVLKETQYS. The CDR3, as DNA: TGTGCCAGCAGCTCCGGGAGAAGCGTTCTGAAAGAGACCCAGTACTCC.

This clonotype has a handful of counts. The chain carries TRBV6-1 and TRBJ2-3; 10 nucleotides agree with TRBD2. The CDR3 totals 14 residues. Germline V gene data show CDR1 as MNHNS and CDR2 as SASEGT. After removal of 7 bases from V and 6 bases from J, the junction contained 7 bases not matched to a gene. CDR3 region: CASNWATSGDTQYF. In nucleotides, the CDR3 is TGTGCCAGCAACTGGGCGACTAGCGGGGATACGCAGTATTTT.

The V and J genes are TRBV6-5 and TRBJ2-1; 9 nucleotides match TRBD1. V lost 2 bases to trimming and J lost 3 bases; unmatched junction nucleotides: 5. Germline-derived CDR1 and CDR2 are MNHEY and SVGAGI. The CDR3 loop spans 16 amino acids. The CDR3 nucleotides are TGTGCCAGCAGTTACACTGGACAGGGGAACTACAATGAGCAGTTCTTC. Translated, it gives CASSYTGQGNYNEQFF.

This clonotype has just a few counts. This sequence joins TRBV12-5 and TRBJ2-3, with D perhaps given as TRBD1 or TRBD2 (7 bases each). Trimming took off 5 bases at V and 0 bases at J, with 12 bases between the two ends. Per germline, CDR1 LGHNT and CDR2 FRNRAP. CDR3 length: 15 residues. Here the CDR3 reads CASGPGGASTDTQYF. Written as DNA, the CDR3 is TGTGCTAGTGGTCCAGGGGGGGCTAGCACAGATACGCAGTATTTT.

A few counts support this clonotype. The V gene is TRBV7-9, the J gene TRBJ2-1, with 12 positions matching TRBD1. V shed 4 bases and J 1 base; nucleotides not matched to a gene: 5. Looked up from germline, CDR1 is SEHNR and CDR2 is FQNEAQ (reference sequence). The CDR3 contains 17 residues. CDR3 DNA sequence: TGTGCCAGCAGCTCAGGGACAGGGGGCCTATCCTACAATGAGCAGTTCTTC. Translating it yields CASSSGTGGLSYNEQFF.

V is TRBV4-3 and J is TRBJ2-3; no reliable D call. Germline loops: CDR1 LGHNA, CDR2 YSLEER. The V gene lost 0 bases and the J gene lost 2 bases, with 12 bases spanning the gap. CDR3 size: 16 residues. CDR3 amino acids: CASSQEGSPFTDTQYF. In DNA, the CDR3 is TGCGCCAGCAGCCAAGAAGGATCACCCTTCACAGATACGCAGTATTTT.

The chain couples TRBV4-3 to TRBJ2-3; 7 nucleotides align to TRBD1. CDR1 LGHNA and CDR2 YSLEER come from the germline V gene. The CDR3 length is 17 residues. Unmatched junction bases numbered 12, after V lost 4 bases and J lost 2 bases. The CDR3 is CASSLRGQPSHTDTQYF. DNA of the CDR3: TGCGCCAGCAGCCTAAGGGGACAGCCGTCCCACACAGATACGCAGTATTTT.

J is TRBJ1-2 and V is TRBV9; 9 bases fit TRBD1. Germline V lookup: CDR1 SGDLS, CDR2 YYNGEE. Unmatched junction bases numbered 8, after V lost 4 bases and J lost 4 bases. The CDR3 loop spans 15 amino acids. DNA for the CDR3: TGTGCCAGCAGCCCCCGGACAGGGGCTTTCTATGGCTACACCTTC. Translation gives CASSPRTGAFYGYTF.

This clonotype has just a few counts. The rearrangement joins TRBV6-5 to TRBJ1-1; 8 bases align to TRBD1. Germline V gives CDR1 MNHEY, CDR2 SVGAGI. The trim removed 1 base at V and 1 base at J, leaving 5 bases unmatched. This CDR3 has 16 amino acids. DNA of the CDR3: TGTGCCAGCAGTTACTGGTTTGGGACAGGGAACACTGAAGCTTTCTTT. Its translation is CASSYWFGTGNTEAFF.

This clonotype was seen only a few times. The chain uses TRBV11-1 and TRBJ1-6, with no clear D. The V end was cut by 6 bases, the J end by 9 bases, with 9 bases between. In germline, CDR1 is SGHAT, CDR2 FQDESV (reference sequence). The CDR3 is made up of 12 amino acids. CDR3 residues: CASSSGRSPLHF. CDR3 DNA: TGTGCCAGCAGTAGCGGCCGTTCACCCCTCCACTTT.

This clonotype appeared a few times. This CDR3 reads CASSGSLEAFF. CDR3 in DNA: TGTGCCAGCAGTGGTTCCCTTGAAGCTTTCTTT. This chain uses TRBV2 with TRBJ1-1, with D uncertain. This CDR3 is built from 11 residues. Germline V gene data show CDR1 as SNHLY and CDR2 as FYNNEI. Trimming pared 4 bases from V and 7 bases from J, leaving 7 bases between.

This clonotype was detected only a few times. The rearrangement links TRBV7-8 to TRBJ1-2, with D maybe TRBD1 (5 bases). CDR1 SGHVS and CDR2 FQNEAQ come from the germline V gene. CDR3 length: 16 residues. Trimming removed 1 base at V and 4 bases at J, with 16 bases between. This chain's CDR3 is CASSLGWEPGPYGYTF. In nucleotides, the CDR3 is TGTGCCAGCAGCTTAGGGTGGGAGCCAGGGCCCTATGGCTACACCTTC.

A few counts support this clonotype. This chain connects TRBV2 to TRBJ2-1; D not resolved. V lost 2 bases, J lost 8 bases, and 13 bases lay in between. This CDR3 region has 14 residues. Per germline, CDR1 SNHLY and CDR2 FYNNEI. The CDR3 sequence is CASSERIANDEQFF. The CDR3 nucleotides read TGTGCCAGCAGTGAAAGAATCGCAAATGATGAGCAGTTCTTC. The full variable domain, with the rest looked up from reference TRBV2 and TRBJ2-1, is EPEVTQTPSHQVTQMGQEVILRCVPISNHLYFYWYRQILGQKVEFLVSFYNNEISEKSEIFDDQFSVERPDGSNFTLKIRSTKLEDSAMYFCASSERIANDEQFFGPGTRLTVL.

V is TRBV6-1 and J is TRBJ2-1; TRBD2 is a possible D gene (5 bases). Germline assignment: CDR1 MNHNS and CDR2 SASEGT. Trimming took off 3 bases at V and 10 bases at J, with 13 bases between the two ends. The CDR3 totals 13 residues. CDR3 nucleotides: TGTGCCAGCAGTGACCGGCCGACTAACGAGCAGTTCTTC. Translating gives CASSDRPTNEQFF.

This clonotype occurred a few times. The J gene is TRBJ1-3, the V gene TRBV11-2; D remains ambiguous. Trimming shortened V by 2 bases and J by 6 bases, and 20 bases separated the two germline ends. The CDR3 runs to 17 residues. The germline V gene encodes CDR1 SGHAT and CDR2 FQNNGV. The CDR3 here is CASSLYAIRLVENTIYF. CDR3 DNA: TGTGCCAGCAGCTTATATGCGATCCGTTTGGTAGAAAACACCATATATTTT.

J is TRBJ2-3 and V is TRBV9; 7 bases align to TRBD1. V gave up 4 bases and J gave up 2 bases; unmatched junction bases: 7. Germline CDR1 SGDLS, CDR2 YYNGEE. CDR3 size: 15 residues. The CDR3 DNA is TGTGCCAGCAGCCCGTGGGACAGACCCACAGATACGCAGTATTTT. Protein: CASSPWDRPTDTQYF.

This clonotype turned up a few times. The CDR3 here is CASSAGTYNSPLHF. CDR3 DNA: TGTGCCAGCAGTGCCGGGACCTATAATTCACCCCTCCACTTT. The chain combines TRBV27 with TRBJ1-6, with D unresolved. Germline CDR1 MNHEY, CDR2 SMNVEV (reference sequence). The CDR3 runs to 14 residues. Trimming removed 5 bases at V and 2 bases at J, with 7 bases between.